Each of the 10 T cell receptor beta chains below was sequenced from the same sample in a study of CD8 T cells in ankylosing spondylitis. Study-level findings and limits: Ankylosing spondylitis blood seemed to carry a telltale TCR beta motif made of several highly homologous variants.

TCRdb independently ran MiXCR on the 5' RACE reads; one entry per CDR3 protein. Found here are around 490,000 distinct CDR3 sequences, 5.3% of them singletons; the top ten hold around 3.4%. Antigen specificity for these receptors is unknown. The sample consisted of blood, either unsorted or a sorted T cell fraction (not recorded which). Every receptor here comes from a male donor with ankylosing spondylitis.

Comments on this clonotype: This may come from a read error, since a much larger clone is one base off. The conserved closing phenylalanine or tryptophan is absent in this CDR3, likely reflecting a read error. The chain is built from TRBV12-3 or TRBV12-4 and TRBJ1-4, with D uncertain. The CDR3 length is 12 residues. Trimming cost V 6 bases and J 10 bases, with 12 bases left between them. CDR3 amino acids: CASSRAGRKLFL. The CDR3 region has the DNA TGTGCCAGCAGCCGAGCTGGTAGAAAACTGTTTCTT.

This clonotype was observed at least ten times. This chain uses TRBV6-5 with TRBJ1-3; D might be TRBD1 (5 bases). V lost 4 bases and J 2 bases, leaving 12 bases between the germline ends. CDR1 and CDR2 (germline): MNHEY, SVGAGI. There are 15 residues in the CDR3. The CDR3 sequence: CASSWTGGTGNTIYF. CDR3 sequence (DNA): TGTGCCAGCAGTTGGACCGGGGGAACTGGAAACACCATATATTTT.

This clonotype has ten or more counts. The chain recombines TRBV7-9 with TRBJ1-2; D perhaps matches TRBD1 (6 bases). From germline, CDR1 is SEHNR and CDR2 FQNEAQ (reference sequence). V was shortened by 3 bases and J by 6 bases, with 14 bases between the two germline ends. CDR3 length equals 14 residues. CDR3 sequence reads: CASSFGQPANGYTF. Written as DNA, the CDR3 is TGTGCCAGCAGCTTCGGACAGCCTGCAAATGGCTACACCTTC.

This chain links TRBV5-1 with TRBJ1-1; D may be TRBD1 (5 bases). The CDR3 spans 14 residues. Germline CDR1 reads SGHRS; CDR2 reads YFSETQ. With 3 bases removed from V and 1 base from J, the gap between germline ends came to 10 bases. CDR3 region: CASSWDGENTEAFF. The CDR3 coding sequence is TGCGCCAGCAGCTGGGACGGAGAGAACACTGAAGCTTTCTTT.

This clonotype was detected many times. V and J are TRBV7-2 and TRBJ1-4; D gene uncertain. The germline V gene has CDR1 SGHTA and CDR2 FQGNSA. CDR3 length: 13 amino acids. Trimming stripped 5 bases from V and 4 bases from J, with 8 bases between. The CDR3 region is CASSRVVNEKLFF. In DNA, the CDR3 is TGTGCCAGCAGCAGGGTTGTTAATGAAAAACTGTTTTTT.

This clonotype showed up just a few times. This chain joins TRBV10-3 and TRBJ1-1, with 7 bases matching TRBD1. With V trimmed by 0 bases and J by 7 bases, 14 bases remained unmatched. CDR1 and CDR2 (germline): ENHRY, SYGVKD. The CDR3 has 17 amino acids. This CDR3 is CAISESSRGVFGIEAFF. The CDR3 DNA sequence: TGTGCCATCAGTGAGTCGAGCAGGGGGGTTTTTGGGATTGAAGCTTTCTTT.

This clonotype has at least ten counts. The chain links TRBV12-3 or TRBV12-4 to TRBJ2-3; D might be TRBD2 (5 bases). The CDR3 spans 13 residues. Trimming removed 8 bases from V and 10 bases from J, with 19 bases in between. The CDR3 here is CASAAAASGAQYF. CDR3 nucleotides: TGTGCCAGCGCGGCCGCTGCCAGCGGAGCGCAGTATTTT.

This clonotype was detected only a few times. The chain couples TRBV5-1 to TRBJ2-3, with TRBD2 matching 7 bases. The CDR3 has 18 residues. V gave up 0 bases and J gave up 2 bases; unmatched junction bases: 12. Germline V gene sequence: CDR1 SGHRS, CDR2 YFSETQ. The CDR3 DNA is TGCGCCAGCAGCTTGGCCCGCCCTAGCGGAAGACTCACAGATACGCAGTATTTT. Encoded protein: CASSLARPSGRLTDTQYF.

Many counts were recorded for this clonotype. The chain carries TRBV7-8 and TRBJ1-2, with D unresolved. From germline, CDR1 is SGHVS and CDR2 FQNEAQ. V was pared by 1 base and J by 7 bases, with 13 bases between. This CDR3 has 14 amino acids. For the CDR3, the DNA is TGTGCCAGCAGCTTAGTGTTTCTAACTGGTGGCTACACCTTC. Amino acid sequence: CASSLVFLTGGYTF.

This clonotype appeared many times. The J gene is TRBJ2-4, the V gene TRBV7-9, with D perhaps matching TRBD2 (5 bases). The V gene's germline CDR1 is SEHNR and CDR2 FQNEAQ (reference sequence). Trimming left V 5 bases short and J 0 bases short, with 17 bases between. The CDR3 is made up of 17 amino acids. CDR3 sequence (DNA): TGTGCCAGCAGCCCCCCTCCGGGGAGACTAGCCAAAAACATTCAGTACTTC. Translation: CASSPPPGRLAKNIQYF.